The 21 T cell receptor beta chains below were found in one sample sequenced in a study of T cell responses to AZD1222 COVID-19 vaccine. Using immunoSEQ multiplex PCR, the repertoire was profiled, and TCRdb retains in-frame clones only, with some absent. The repertoire has 150,000 or so clones, roughly 90% of them found once; the top ten carry 1.1% to 1.5%. The sample in question was peripheral blood, obtained on day 0 of AZD1222 vaccination. The origin of the receptors is an adult in good health.

This chain joins TRBV18 and TRBJ1-1, with D uncertain. V was trimmed by 2 bases and J by 2 bases, leaving 15 bases between them. The CDR3 has 16 residues. Germline CDR1 reads KGHSH; CDR2 reads LQKENI. CDR3 residues: CASSPRTETPNTEAFF. The CDR3 bases are TGTGCCAGCTCACCAAGGACGGAAACCCCTAACACTGAAGCTTTCTTT. Complete variable domain (other parts from reference TRBV18 and TRBJ1-1): NAGVMQNPRHLVRRRGQEARLRCSPMKGHSHVYWYRQLPEEGLKFMVYLQKENIIDESGMPKERFSAEFPKEGPSILRIQQVVRGDSAAYFCASSPRTETPNTEAFFGQGTRLTVV.

V gene TRBV5-6 combines with J gene TRBJ1-1, with D uncertain. The V gene lost 0 bases and the J gene lost 4 bases, with 13 bases spanning the gap. Per germline, CDR1 SGHDT and CDR2 YYEEEE. This CDR3 comprises 15 residues. The CDR3 coding sequence is TGTGCCAGCAGCTTGGATGGGAGAACGGGCACTGAAGCTTTCTTT. It translates to CASSLDGRTGTEAFF.

The chain has TRBV6-5 and TRBJ1-5; no reliable D call. The CDR3 is 16 amino acids. From germline, CDR1 is MNHEY and CDR2 SVGAGI. With 2 bases removed from V and 6 bases from J, the gap between germline ends came to 17 bases. This CDR3 is CASSYVAGTPSQPQHF. CDR3 nucleotide sequence: TGTGCCAGCAGTTACGTCGCAGGCACCCCCAGTCAGCCCCAGCATTTT.

V usage is TRBV9 and J usage is TRBJ1-1, with D hard to call. Germline loops: CDR1 SGDLS, CDR2 YYNGEE. The CDR3 has 16 residues. The V end lost 4 bases, the J end lost 3 bases, and 19 bases lay between the germline ends. The CDR3 here is CASSSQPGLLDTEAFF. For the CDR3, the DNA is TGTGCCAGCAGCTCCCAACCCGGACTCTTGGACACTGAAGCTTTCTTT.

The J gene is TRBJ2-7, the V gene TRBV20-1, with D possibly matching TRBD1 (6 bases). The length of the CDR3 is 11 residues. Per germline, CDR1 DFQATT and CDR2 SNEGSKA (reference sequence). With 3 bases removed from V and 9 bases from J, the gap between germline ends came to 12 bases. This CDR3 is CSARDRYWQYF. DNA of the CDR3: TGCAGTGCTAGGGACAGATATTGGCAGTACTTC.

The chain joins TRBV4-3 to TRBJ2-3; tentatively, D is TRBD2 (6 bases). Germline V gives CDR1 LGHNA, CDR2 YSLEER. Trimming removed 2 bases at V and 4 bases at J, with 19 bases between. CDR3 length: 17 amino acids. CDR3 DNA: TGCGCCAGCAGCCAAACTTCGGGACTCCCTGGGGCAGATACGCAGTATTTT. Protein sequence: CASSQTSGLPGADTQYF.

The J gene is TRBJ1-2, the V gene TRBV24-1, with D maybe TRBD1 (5 bases). Germline CDR1 and CDR2: KGHDR and SFDVKD. This CDR3 spans 13 amino acids. V dropped 3 bases and J dropped 2 bases, with 6 bases sitting between them. CDR3 nucleotide sequence: TGTGCCACCAGTGATAACAGGAACTATGGCTACACCTTC. Translated, it gives CATSDNRNYGYTF.

This chain's CDR3 is CASSDPGGNEKLFF. The CDR3, as DNA: TGTGCCAGCAGTGATCCAGGGGGAAATGAAAAACTGTTTTTT. This chain links TRBV2 with TRBJ1-4; 7 nucleotides match TRBD1. In germline, CDR1 is SNHLY, CDR2 FYNNEI. V was pared by 3 bases and J by 5 bases, with 3 bases of the junction left unmatched. CDR3 length equals 14 residues.

The J gene is TRBJ1-3, the V gene TRBV7-2, with D possibly being TRBD1 (6 bases). The V and J ends lost 5 bases and 5 bases respectively, with 13 bases between them. CDR3 length: 14 amino acids. Per germline, CDR1 SGHTA and CDR2 FQGNSA. CDR3 amino acids: CASSPNGGRNTIYF. In DNA form, the CDR3 reads TGTGCCAGCAGCCCCAATGGGGGGCGAAACACCATATATTTT.

V gene TRBV10-1 combines with J gene TRBJ1-1; no reliable D call. CDR3 length equals 15 residues. The V end was cut by 4 bases, the J end by 2 bases, with 14 bases between. Germline V CDR1 and CDR2: WNHNN, SYGVQD (reference sequence). The CDR3 region is CASSGGSSGNTEAFF. The CDR3 DNA reads as TGCGCCAGCAGTGGCGGTTCCAGTGGTAACACTGAAGCTTTCTTT.

This clone turned up a few times. The gene calls are TRBV30 and TRBJ1-5; D might be TRBD1 (6 bases). The CDR3 loop spans 15 amino acids. V was clipped by 1 base and J by 0 bases, with 10 bases between them. Germline CDR1 GTSNPN, CDR2 SVGIG (reference sequence). The CDR3 reads CAWSAGTFSNQPQHF. The CDR3 nucleotides read TGTGCCTGGAGTGCAGGGACATTTAGCAATCAGCCCCAGCATTTT.

V and J are TRBV3-1 (or the pseudogene TRBV3-2) and TRBJ2-1; a possible D gene is TRBD2 (6 bases). V lost 3 bases and J 6 bases, leaving 15 bases between the germline ends. From germline, CDR1 is LGHDT and CDR2 YNNKEL (reference sequence). CDR3 length: 15 residues. The CDR3 region has the DNA TGTGCCAGCAGCCAGGTTAGCGGCCCGTTCAATGAGCAGTTCTTC. Translation: CASSQVSGPFNEQFF.

V usage is TRBV9 and J usage is TRBJ1-6; possibly TRBD1 for D (5 bases). Germline V gene sequence: CDR1 SGDLS, CDR2 YYNGEE. V dropped 4 bases and J dropped 5 bases, with 10 bases sitting between them. The CDR3 length is 14 residues. CDR3 residues: CASSPGLDNSPLHF. Here the CDR3 DNA reads TGTGCCAGCAGCCCGGGACTCGATAATTCACCCCTCCACTTT. The variable domain in full, completed from reference TRBV9 and TRBJ1-6, reads DSGVTQTPKHLITATGQRVTLRCSPRSGDLSVYWYQQSLDQGLQFLIQYYNGEERAKGNILERFSAQQFPDLHSELNLSSLELGDSALYFCASSPGLDNSPLHFGNGTRLTVT.

The chain links TRBV7-2 to TRBJ1-3; D remains ambiguous. The V gene lost 1 base and the J gene lost 4 bases, with 11 bases spanning the gap. This CDR3 region has 15 residues. In germline, CDR1 is SGHTA, CDR2 FQGNSA. The CDR3 region is CASSLGEALGNTIYF. In DNA, the CDR3 is TGTGCCAGCAGCTTAGGAGAAGCTTTAGGAAACACCATATATTTT.

About this clone itself: Different DNA sequences within this sample yield the same CDR3. The chain carries TRBV6-5 and TRBJ1-1; weak D call: TRBD1 (6 bases). The CDR3 is made up of 14 amino acids. The germline CDR1 and CDR2 sequences are MNHEY and SVGAGI. With 2 bases removed from V and 5 bases from J, the gap between germline ends came to 12 bases. The CDR3 here is CASSYGGGGTEAFF. In DNA form, the CDR3 reads TGTGCCAGCAGTTACGGAGGGGGGGGGACTGAAGCTTTCTTT.

This chain connects TRBV7-9 to TRBJ1-1; tentative D call: TRBD1 (5 bases). V was clipped by 5 bases and J by 0 bases, with 13 bases between them. CDR3 length equals 15 residues. Germline loops: CDR1 SEHNR, CDR2 FQNEAQ (reference sequence). The CDR3 coding sequence is TGTGCCAGCAGCCCCCCGGCAGGGCTGAACACTGAAGCTTTCTTT. Encoded protein: CASSPPAGLNTEAFF.

The chain joins TRBV5-1 to TRBJ2-7; D remains ambiguous. Germline V CDR1 and CDR2: SGHRS, YFSETQ. The CDR3 spans 13 residues. Trimming cost V 0 bases and J 1 base, with 5 bases left between them. Here the CDR3 DNA reads TGCGCCAGCAGCTTGGATAGATCCTACGAGCAGTACTTC. Protein: CASSLDRSYEQYF.

Concerning this clone: The junction shows a germline mismatch at one end, possibly a read error. The chain combines TRBV30 with TRBJ1-1, with unresolved D. The CDR3 consists of 11 residues. The V gene's germline CDR1 is GTSNPN and CDR2 SVGIG (reference sequence). CDR3 in amino acids: CAIHNLGGNFF. The CDR3 DNA reads as TGTGCCATACACAACCTTGGCGGGAATTTTTTT. Filled out from reference TRBV30 and TRBJ1-1, the complete variable domain reads SQTIHQWPATLVQPVGSPLSLECTVEGTSNPNLYWYRQAAGRGLQLLFYSVGIGQISSEVPQNLSASRPQDRQFILSSKKLLLSDSGFYLCAIHNLGGNFFGQGTRLTVV.

The gene calls are TRBV16 and TRBJ2-5; D is perhaps TRBD2 (5 bases). This CDR3 comprises 15 residues. V was clipped by 1 base and J by 7 bases, with 16 bases between them. Germline CDR1 is KGHSY and CDR2 is FQNENV. The CDR3 here is CASSQFLRAWGTQYF. In nucleotides, the CDR3 is TGTGCCAGCAGCCAATTCCTGCGGGCTTGGGGGACCCAGTACTTC.

V usage is TRBV19 and J usage is TRBJ1-1, with D hard to call. V was trimmed by 10 bases and J by 0 bases, leaving 15 bases between them. The CDR3 length is 14 residues. Germline loops: CDR1 LNHDA, CDR2 SQIVND (reference sequence). CDR3 region: CATDRTGLNTEAFF. The CDR3 DNA sequence: TGTGCCACCGACCGTACGGGGTTGAACACTGAAGCTTTCTTT.

V is TRBV11-2 and J is TRBJ1-2; 7 bases fit TRBD1. The V gene's germline CDR1 is SGHAT and CDR2 FQNNGV. The ends lost 1 base at V and 4 bases at J; junction bases unmatched: 6. This CDR3 has 15 residues. The CDR3 sequence is CASSLVEGAGYGYTF. Here the CDR3 DNA reads TGTGCCAGCAGCTTAGTGGAGGGGGCGGGCTATGGCTACACCTTC. The whole variable domain, remainder taken from reference TRBV11-2 and TRBJ1-2, is EAGVAQSPRYKIIEKRQSVAFWCNPISGHATLYWYQQILGQGPKLLIQFQNNGVVDDSQLPKDRFSAERLKGVDSTLKIQPAKLEDSAVYLCASSLVEGAGYGYTFGSGTRLTVV.